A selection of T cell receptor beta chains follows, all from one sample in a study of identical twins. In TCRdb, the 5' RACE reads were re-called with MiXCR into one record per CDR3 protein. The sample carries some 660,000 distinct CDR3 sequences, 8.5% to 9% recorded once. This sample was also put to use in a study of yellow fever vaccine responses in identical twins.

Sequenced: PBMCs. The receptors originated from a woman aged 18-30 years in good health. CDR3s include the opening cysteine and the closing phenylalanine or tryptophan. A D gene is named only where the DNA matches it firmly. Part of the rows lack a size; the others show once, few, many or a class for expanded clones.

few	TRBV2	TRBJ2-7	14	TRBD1	CASSGDRTSYEQYF	TGTGCCAGCAGCGGGGACAGAACCTCCTACGAGCAGTACTTC
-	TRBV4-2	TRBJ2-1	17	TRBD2	CASSQRTTSGGLNEQFF	TGTGCCAGCAGCCAGCGAACTACTAGCGGGGGCCTCAATGAGCAGTTCTTC
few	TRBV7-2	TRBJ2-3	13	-	CASSGDNTDTQYF	TGTGCCAGCAGCGGAGACAACACAGATACGCAGTATTTT
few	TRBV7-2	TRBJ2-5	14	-	CASSLVWNGETQYF	TGTGCCAGCAGCTTAGTTTGGAACGGGGAGACCCAGTACTTC
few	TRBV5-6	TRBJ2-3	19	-	CASSLTGTIMSLSTDTQYF	TGTGCCAGCAGCCTTACCGGGACAATTATGAGCTTAAGCACAGATACGCAGTATTTT
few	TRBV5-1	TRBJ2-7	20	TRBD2	CASSSPGTSGSALLSYEQYF	TGCGCCAGCAGCTCCCCCGGGACTAGCGGGAGTGCTTTGTTATCCTACGAGCAGTACTTC
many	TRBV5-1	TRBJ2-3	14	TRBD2	CASTSGGAKDTQYF	TGCGCCAGTACTAGCGGGGGGGCCAAAGATACGCAGTATTTT
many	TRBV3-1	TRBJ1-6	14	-	CASSQLSGDSPLHF	TGTGCCAGCAGCCAGTTGAGTGGGGATTCACCCCTCCACTTT
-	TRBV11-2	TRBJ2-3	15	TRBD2	CASSFLAGFTDTQYF	TGTGCCAGCAGCTTCTTAGCGGGGTTCACAGATACGCAGTATTTT
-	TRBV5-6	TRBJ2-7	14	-	CASSLQVQGREQYF	TGTGCCAGCAGCTTGCAGGTACAGGGCAGAGAGCAGTACTTC
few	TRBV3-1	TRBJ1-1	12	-	CASSQGNGEAFF	TGTGCCAGCAGCCAAGGTAACGGTGAAGCTTTCTTT
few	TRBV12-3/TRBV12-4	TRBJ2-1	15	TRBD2	CASSPGTSSHNEQFF	TGTGCCAGCAGTCCCGGGACTAGCAGCCACAATGAGCAGTTCTTC
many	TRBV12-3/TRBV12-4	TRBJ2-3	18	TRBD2	CASSPTGTSGGRTDTQYF	TGTGCCAGCAGTCCTACCGGGACTAGCGGGGGCCGCACAGATACGCAGTATTTT
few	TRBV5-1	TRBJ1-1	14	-	CASSLYLRGSEAFF	TGCGCCAGCAGCTTGTACCTAAGGGGTTCCGAAGCTTTCTTT
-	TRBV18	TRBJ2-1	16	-	CASSPWAVSSYNEQFF	TGTGCCAGCTCACCATGGGCGGTGAGCTCCTACAATGAGCAGTTCTTC
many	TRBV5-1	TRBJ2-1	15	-	CASSSGLGNNNEQFF	TGCGCCAGCAGCTCGGGACTTGGAAACAACAATGAGCAGTTCTTC
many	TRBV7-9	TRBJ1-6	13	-	CASSLDDFSPLHF	TGTGCCAGCAGCTTAGACGACTTCTCACCCCTCCACTTT
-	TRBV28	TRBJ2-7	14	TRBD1	CASRGQGPFYEQYF	TGTGCCAGCAGGGGACAGGGACCCTTCTACGAGCAGTACTTC
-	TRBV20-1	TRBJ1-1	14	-	CSARMRGFYTEAFF	TGCAGTGCTAGGATGAGGGGATTCTACACTGAAGCTTTCTTT
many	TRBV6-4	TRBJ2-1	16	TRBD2	CASSDLPGTSGNEQFF	TGTGCCAGCAGTGACCTACCCGGGACTAGCGGCAATGAGCAGTTCTTC
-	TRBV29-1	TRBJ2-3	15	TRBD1	CSVREGQGFADTQYF	TGCAGCGTTCGGGAGGGACAGGGGTTCGCCGATACGCAGTATTTT
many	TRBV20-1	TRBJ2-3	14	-	CSARVNREVDTQYF	TGCAGTGCTAGAGTAAACAGGGAGGTAGATACGCAGTATTTT
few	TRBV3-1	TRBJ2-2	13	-	CASSPQLEGELFF	TGTGCCAGCAGCCCTCAACTAGAGGGGGAGCTGTTTTTT
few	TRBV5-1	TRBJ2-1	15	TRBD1	CASSSWTGLGNEQFF	TGCGCCAGCAGCTCCTGGACAGGGTTGGGAAATGAGCAGTTCTTC
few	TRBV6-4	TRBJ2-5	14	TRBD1	CASRDRGLGETQYF	TGTGCCAGCAGGGACAGGGGGCTCGGGGAGACCCAGTACTTC
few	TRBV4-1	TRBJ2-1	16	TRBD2	CASSQISGSVYNEQFF	TGCGCCAGCAGCCAGATTAGCGGGAGTGTCTACAATGAGCAGTTCTTC
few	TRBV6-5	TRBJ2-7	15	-	CASSYSSSFTYEQYF	TGTGCCAGCAGTTACTCGTCGAGTTTTACCTACGAGCAGTACTTC
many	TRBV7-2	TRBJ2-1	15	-	CASSHPRGMNNEQFF	TGTGCCAGCAGCCATCCTAGGGGGATGAACAATGAGCAGTTCTTC
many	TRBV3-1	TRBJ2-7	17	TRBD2	CASSRGTSVGKVYEQYF	TGTGCCAGCAGCCGGGGGACTAGCGTCGGCAAGGTCTACGAGCAGTACTTC
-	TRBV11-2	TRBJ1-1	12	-	CASTPGPPKAFF	TGTGCCAGCACCCCGGGACCGCCAAAAGCTTTCTTT
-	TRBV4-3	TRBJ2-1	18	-	CASSLSSVLGSAYNEQFF	TGCGCCAGCAGCCTCTCCTCGGTTCTCGGTTCCGCCTACAATGAGCAGTTCTTC
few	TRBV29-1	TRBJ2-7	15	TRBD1	CSVQITGQGALEQYF	TGCAGCGTCCAAATCACAGGACAGGGGGCCCTCGAGCAGTACTTC
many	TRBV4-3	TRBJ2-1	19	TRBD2	CASSQEWWGLADTYNEQFF	TGCGCCAGCAGCCAAGAATGGTGGGGACTAGCGGATACCTACAATGAGCAGTTCTTC
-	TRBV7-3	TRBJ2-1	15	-	CASSLRGDTYNEQFF	TGTGCCAGCAGCTTAAGAGGGGACACCTACAATGAGCAGTTCTTC
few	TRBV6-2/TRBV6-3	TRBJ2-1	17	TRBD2	CASSYGLAGGPNNEQFF	TGTGCCAGCAGTTACGGGCTAGCGGGAGGTCCTAACAATGAGCAGTTCTTC
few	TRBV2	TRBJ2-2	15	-	CASSFYRVGAGELFF	TGTGCCAGCAGTTTCTACAGGGTAGGGGCCGGGGAGCTGTTTTTT
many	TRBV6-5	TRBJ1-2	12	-	CASRAGGKRYTF	TGTGCCAGCAGAGCCGGGGGGAAGCGCTACACCTTC
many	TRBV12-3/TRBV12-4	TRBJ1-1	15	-	CASSLRGAGDTEAFF	TGTGCCAGCAGTTTAAGGGGGGCAGGGGACACTGAAGCTTTCTTT
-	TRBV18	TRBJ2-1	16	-	CASSPPRGSHRNEQFF	TGTGCCAGCTCACCCCCGCGCGGATCCCACAGAAATGAGCAGTTCTTC
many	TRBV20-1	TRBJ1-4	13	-	CSAYHQGNEKLFF	TGCAGTGCTTATCATCAGGGTAATGAAAAACTGTTTTTT
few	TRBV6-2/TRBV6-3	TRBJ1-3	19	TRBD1	CASSYAGTGGYFSGNTIYF	TGTGCCAGCAGTTACGCCGGGACAGGAGGGTATTTTTCTGGAAACACCATATATTTT
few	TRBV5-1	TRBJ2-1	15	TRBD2	CASSLASGGAGEQFF	TGCGCCAGCAGCTTGGCTAGCGGGGGGGCTGGTGAGCAGTTCTTC
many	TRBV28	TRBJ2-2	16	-	CATYRGGPSFNGELFF	TGTGCCACCTATCGCGGCGGACCATCCTTTAACGGGGAGCTGTTTTTT
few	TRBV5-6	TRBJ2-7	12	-	CASSLWAREQYF	TGTGCCAGCAGCTTGTGGGCGCGCGAGCAGTACTTC
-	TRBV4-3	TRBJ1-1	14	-	CASSQRTGWTEAFF	TGCGCCAGCAGCCAGCGAACGGGTTGGACTGAAGCTTTCTTT
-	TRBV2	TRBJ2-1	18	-	CAISLSTGGRGSYNEQFF	TGTGCCATCAGTTTGTCGACAGGCGGGAGAGGCTCCTACAATGAGCAGTTCTTC
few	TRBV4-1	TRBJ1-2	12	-	CASSRGTEGYTF	TGCGCCAGCAGCCGAGGGACGGAAGGCTACACCTTC
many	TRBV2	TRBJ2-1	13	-	CASSRDQGEEQFF	TGTGCCAGCAGTAGGGACCAAGGGGAGGAGCAGTTCTTC
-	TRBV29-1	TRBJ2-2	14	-	CSVGLGTNTGELFF	TGCAGCGTTGGTCTGGGGACGAACACCGGGGAGCTGTTTTTT
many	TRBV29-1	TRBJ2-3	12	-	CSAPYGADTQYF	TGCAGCGCCCCGTATGGGGCAGATACGCAGTATTTT
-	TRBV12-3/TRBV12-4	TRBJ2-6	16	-	CASSLLGFAGANVLTF	TGTGCCAGCAGTTTATTGGGTTTTGCTGGGGCCAACGTCCTGACTTTC